This T cell receptor beta chain stems from a study of blood T cell repertoires in COVID-19. Trimming cost V 3 bases and J 0 bases, with 12 bases left between them. The germline V gene has CDR1 LNHDA and CDR2 SQIVND (reference sequence). The CDR3 consists of 16 residues. Original data processing: How many nucleated cells were present was estimated from reference gene primer amplification. The assay was immunoSEQ multiplex PCR, and TCRdb's table has in-frame clones only and misses some. The DNA was the basis for D and trimming; V, J and clone size are from that table. The profile covers roughly 140,000 clones, with roughly 72% appearing a single time and less than 4.5% taken by the ten largest.

The source is a woman at least 80 years old with acute or convalescent COVID-19. Sequencing was carried out using peripheral blood. The V and J genes are TRBV19 and TRBJ1-5; D is undetermined. This chain's CDR3 is CASSINGASSNQPQHF. The CDR3 DNA is TGTGCCAGTAGTATTAATGGAGCGTCTAGCAATCAGCCCCAGCATTTT.